The 7 T cell receptor beta chains below come from one sample, sequenced in a study of cytomegalovirus exposure and HLA in healthy donors. It was with 60 Vbeta and 13 Jbeta primers that the PCR ran. Libraries were prepared by immunoSEQ multiplex PCR; TCRdb keeps only in-frame clonotypes and omits some of them. This sample yields about 150,000 clones, of which about 85% are seen a single time; just over 2.5% belongs to the top ten. Sequencing used PBMCs. All receptors come from a man aged 30-40 years in good health and CMV-seropositive.

The chain combines TRBV6-6 with TRBJ2-7, with 8 bases identical to TRBD2. The CDR3 has 16 residues. CDR1 and CDR2 from the germline V gene are MNHNY and SVGAGI (reference sequence). J was trimmed by 7 bases and V by 8 bases; bases with no gene match: 19. CDR3 loop: CASHPRGGLGLKEQYF. CDR3 sequence (DNA): TGTGCCAGCCATCCCCGGGGGGGGCTCGGGCTAAAAGAGCAGTACTTC.

The gene calls are TRBV7-2 and TRBJ2-1; 8 bases are a match to TRBD2. Germline CDR1 reads SGHTA; CDR2 reads FQGNSA. Trimming took 3 bases from V and 3 from J; bases not matched to a gene: 1. The CDR3 has 14 amino acids. The CDR3 nucleotides read TGTGCCAGCAGCTTCCTAGCGGGCTACAATGAGCAGTTCTTC. Translated, it gives CASSFLAGYNEQFF.

This clone turned up a few times. This chain connects TRBV4-1 to TRBJ1-4, with D unclear. Germline V gene sequence: CDR1 MGHRA, CDR2 YSYEKL. V shed 3 bases and J shed 8 bases, with 10 bases lying between them. The CDR3 covers 13 residues. In DNA, the CDR3 is TGCGCCAGCAGCCATACACCGTCGGAAAAACTGTTTTTT. Translation gives CASSHTPSEKLFF.

V gene TRBV6-5 combines with J gene TRBJ2-1, with 8 bases matching TRBD1. With V trimmed by 4 bases and J by 4 bases, 3 bases remained unmatched. CDR1 and CDR2 (germline): MNHEY, SVGAGI. This CDR3 contains 14 residues. CDR3 protein: CASSFRDRYNEQFF. The DNA for the CDR3 is TGTGCCAGCAGTTTCCGGGACAGGTACAATGAGCAGTTCTTC.

The table lists this clone with a count of one. The V gene is TRBV11-3, the J gene TRBJ1-2; D is unresolved. In germline, CDR1 is SGHNT, CDR2 YENEEA. CDR3 size: 13 residues. Trimming removed 4 bases at V and 8 bases at J, with 14 bases between. The CDR3 is CASSYGPRGGYTF. The CDR3 DNA sequence: TGTGCCAGCAGCTACGGCCCTCGGGGAGGCTACACCTTC.

Turning to this clone: Other nucleotide sequences in the sample specify the same CDR3. The rearrangement uses TRBV7-2 and TRBJ2-2; no reliable D call. Trimming left V 5 bases short and J 3 bases short, with 13 bases between. Germline V gene sequence: CDR1 SGHTA, CDR2 FQGNSA. The CDR3 spans 15 residues. As DNA, the CDR3 is TGTGCCAGCAGCCCCGGCGGAGCCTACACCGGGGAGCTGTTTTTT. Its protein product is CASSPGGAYTGELFF. Complete variable domain (other parts from reference TRBV7-2 and TRBJ2-2): GAGVSQSPSNKVTEKGKDVELRCDPISGHTALYWYRQSLGQGLEFLIYFQGNSAPDKSGLPSDRFSAERTGGSVSTLTIQRTQQEDSAVYLCASSPGGAYTGELFFGEGSRLTVL.

The rearrangement links TRBV15 to TRBJ2-7; D is unclear. Germline-derived CDR1 and CDR2 are LNHNV and YYDKDF (reference sequence). V lost 0 bases to trimming and J lost 4 bases, with 10 bases between them. The CDR3 is made up of 14 amino acids. The CDR3 DNA is TGTGCCACCAGCAGAGATCATCGGTTTTACGAGCAGTACTTC. As protein: CATSRDHRFYEQYF.